This T cell receptor beta chain was sequenced during a study of cytomegalovirus exposure and HLA in healthy donors. About this clone: The antigen is not known.

Produced via immunoSEQ multiplex PCR; TCRdb's table is partial and in-frame only. Of 350,000 or so clones listed, about nine tenths were seen once; the top ten hold more than 0.8%. Notes on the study in general: Rarity marked most TCR sequences, yet some public TCRs occurred in many donors. Among TCR beta chains, those listed as cytomegalovirus-associated numbered around 160.

The germline V gene encodes CDR1 MDHEN and CDR2 SYDVKM. The CDR3 has 15 residues. Trimming cost V 6 bases and J 1 base; bases outside gene matches: 9. The source material was PBMCs. The clonotype originates from a woman under 30 in good health and CMV-seronegative. The chain carries TRBV28 and TRBJ2-7; TRBD1 aligns across 7 bases. CDR3 region: CASSSAGTASYEQYF. CDR3 coding DNA: TGTGCCAGCAGCTCAGCCGGGACAGCTTCCTACGAGCAGTACTTC.